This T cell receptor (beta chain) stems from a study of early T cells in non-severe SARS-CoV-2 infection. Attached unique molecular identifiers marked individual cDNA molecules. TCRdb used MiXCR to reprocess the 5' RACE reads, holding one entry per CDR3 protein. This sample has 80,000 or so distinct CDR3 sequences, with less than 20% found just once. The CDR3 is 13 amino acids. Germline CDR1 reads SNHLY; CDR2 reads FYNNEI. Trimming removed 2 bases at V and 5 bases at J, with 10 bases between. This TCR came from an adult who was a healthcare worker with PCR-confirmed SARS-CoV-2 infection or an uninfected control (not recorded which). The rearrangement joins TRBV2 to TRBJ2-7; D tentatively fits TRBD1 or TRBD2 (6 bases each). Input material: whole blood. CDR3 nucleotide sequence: TGTGCCAGCAGTGAAAGGGGGGTCCACGAGCAGTACTTC. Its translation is CASSERGVHEQYF.